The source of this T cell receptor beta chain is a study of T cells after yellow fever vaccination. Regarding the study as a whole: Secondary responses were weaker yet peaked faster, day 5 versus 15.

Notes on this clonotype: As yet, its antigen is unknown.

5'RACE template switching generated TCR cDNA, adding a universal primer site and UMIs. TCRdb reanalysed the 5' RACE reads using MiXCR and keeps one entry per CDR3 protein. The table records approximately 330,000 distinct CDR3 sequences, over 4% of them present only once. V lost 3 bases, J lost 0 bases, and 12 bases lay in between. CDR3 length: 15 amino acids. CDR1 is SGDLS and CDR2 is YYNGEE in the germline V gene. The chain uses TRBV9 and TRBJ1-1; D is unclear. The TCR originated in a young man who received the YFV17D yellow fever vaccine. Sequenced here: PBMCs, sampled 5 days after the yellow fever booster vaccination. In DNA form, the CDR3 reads TGTGCCAGCAGCGCTTACGGCTTCATGAACACTGAAGCTTTCTTT. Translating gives CASSAYGFMNTEAFF.